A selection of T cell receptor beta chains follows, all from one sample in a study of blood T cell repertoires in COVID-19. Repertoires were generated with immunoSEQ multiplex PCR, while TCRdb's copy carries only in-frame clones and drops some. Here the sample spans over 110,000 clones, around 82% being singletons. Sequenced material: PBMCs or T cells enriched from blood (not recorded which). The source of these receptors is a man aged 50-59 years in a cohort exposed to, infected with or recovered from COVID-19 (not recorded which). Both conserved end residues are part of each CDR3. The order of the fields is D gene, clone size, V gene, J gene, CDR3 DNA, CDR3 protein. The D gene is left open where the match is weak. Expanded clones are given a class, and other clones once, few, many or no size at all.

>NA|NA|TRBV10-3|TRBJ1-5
TGTGCCATCAGTGACGGGGGGGCTAGCAATCAGCCCCAGCATTTT
CAISDGGASNQPQHF
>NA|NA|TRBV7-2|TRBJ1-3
TGTGCCAGCAGCGACGGACTCAACTCTGGAAACACCATATATTTT
CASSDGLNSGNTIYF
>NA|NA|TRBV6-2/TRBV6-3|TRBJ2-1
TGTGCCAGCAGTTACTCGGAGCACAATGAGCAGTTCTTC
CASSYSEHNEQFF
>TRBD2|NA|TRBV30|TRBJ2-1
TGTGCCTGGAGTGTAGGACTAGCGGATTACAATGAGCAGTTCTTC
CAWSVGLADYNEQFF
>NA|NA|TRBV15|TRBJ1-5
TGTGCCACCAGCACAACAGGGTCTAAACAGCCCCAGCATTTT
CATSTTGSKQPQHF
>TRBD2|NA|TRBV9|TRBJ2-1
TGTGCCAGCAGCGTAGGGGCTAGCGGGGGCCCTTACAATGAGCAGTTCTTC
CASSVGASGGPYNEQFF
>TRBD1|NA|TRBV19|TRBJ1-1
TGTGCCAGTAGGGACAGGGGGGACCCTGAAGCTTTCTTT
CASRDRGDPEAFF
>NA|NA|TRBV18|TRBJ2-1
TGTGCCAGCTCACTCAGACAGAACAATGAGCAGTTCTTC
CASSLRQNNEQFF
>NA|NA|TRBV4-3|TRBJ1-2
TGCGCCAGCAGCCAAAACGGCGGAGCTATTGGCTACACCTTC
CASSQNGGAIGYTF
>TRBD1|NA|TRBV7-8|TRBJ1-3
TGTGCCAGCAGCGCACGGACAGGGGTCTCTGGAAACACCATATATTTT
CASSARTGVSGNTIYF
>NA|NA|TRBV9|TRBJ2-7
TGTGCCAGCAGCCCCGAGAGGGCAGGGGCCTACGAGCAGTACTTC
CASSPERAGAYEQYF
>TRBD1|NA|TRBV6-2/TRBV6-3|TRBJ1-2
TGTGCCAGCAGCCAGAGGCCCGGGACAGGGGGCTATGGCTACACCTTC
CASSQRPGTGGYGYTF
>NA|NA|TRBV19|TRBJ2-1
TGTGCCAGTTCGGCGGGCTTCTACAATGAGCAGTTCTTC
CASSAGFYNEQFF
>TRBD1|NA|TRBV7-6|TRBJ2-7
TGTGCCAGCAGCTCGCAGACAGGGGGCCCCTACGAGCAGTACTTC
CASSSQTGGPYEQYF
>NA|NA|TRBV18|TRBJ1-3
TGTGCCAGCTCACCACCCGGGGGGCTTGGAAACACCATATATTTT
CASSPPGGLGNTIYF
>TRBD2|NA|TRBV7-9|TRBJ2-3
TGTGCCAGCAGCTTCAAGACTAGCGGGAGGATACGCACAGATACGCAGTATTTT
CASSFKTSGRIRTDTQYF
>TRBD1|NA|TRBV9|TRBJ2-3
TGTGCCAGCAGGGGCAGGGGGCCCCCAGATACGCAGTATTTT
CASRGRGPPDTQYF
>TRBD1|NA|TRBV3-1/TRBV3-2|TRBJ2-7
TGTGCCAGCAGCCCCAGACAGGGGGAGGTAGGGTACTTC
CASSPRQGEVGYF
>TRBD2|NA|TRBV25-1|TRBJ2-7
TGTGCCAGCAGTGGAGGACTAGCGGGTGACCTGGGCGAGCAGTACTTC
CASSGGLAGDLGEQYF
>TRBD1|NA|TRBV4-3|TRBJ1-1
TGCGCCAGCAGCCAAGGGACAGGGTTGGTCGAAGCTTTCTTT
CASSQGTGLVEAFF
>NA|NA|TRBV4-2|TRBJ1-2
TGTGCCAGCAGCCAAGATCGGGGGACGCTGGGAGGCTACACCTTC
CASSQDRGTLGGYTF
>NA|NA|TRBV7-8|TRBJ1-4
TGTGCCAGCAGCCTGGGTCGTTCCGGGAGTGAAAAACTGTTTTTT
CASSLGRSGSEKLFF
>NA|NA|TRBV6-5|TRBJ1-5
TGTGCCAGCAGTTTACAGGGAACGGGCTCTCAGCCCCAGCATTTT
CASSLQGTGSQPQHF
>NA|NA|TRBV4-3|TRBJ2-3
TGCGCCAGCAGCCAAGCGGTCGATCGCGCAGATACGCAGTATTTT
CASSQAVDRADTQYF
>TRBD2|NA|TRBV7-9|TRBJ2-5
TGTGCCAGCAGCTCCCTGGGGGCTAGCGGGAGGGCCTATGAGACCCAGTACTTC
CASSSLGASGRAYETQYF
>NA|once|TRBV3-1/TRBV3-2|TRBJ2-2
TGTGCCAGCAGCCAAGGTCTATCCGGGGAGCTGTTTTTT
CASSQGLSGELFF
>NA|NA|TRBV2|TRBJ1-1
TGTGTTCTTATGAACACTGAAGCTTTCTTT
CVLMNTEAFF
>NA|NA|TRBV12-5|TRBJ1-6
TGTGCTAGTGGTAGCAGGGGACACTCACCCCTCCACTTT
CASGSRGHSPLHF
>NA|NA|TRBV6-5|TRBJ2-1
TGTGCCAGCAAGACCGACGGGTCCTACAATGAGCAGTTCTTC
CASKTDGSYNEQFF
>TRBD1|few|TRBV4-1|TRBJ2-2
TGCGCCAGCAGCCCCATGGGGACAGGGCGCGAGACCGGGGAGCTGTTTTTT
CASSPMGTGRETGELFF
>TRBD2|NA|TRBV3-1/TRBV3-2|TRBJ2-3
TGTGCCAGCAGCCAAGAAGGCGGGGGGGTAACAGATACGCAGTATTTT
CASSQEGGGVTDTQYF
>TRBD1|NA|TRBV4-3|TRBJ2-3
TGCGCCAGCAGCCACCTTGACAGGGTAGGTGAGGATACGCAGTATTTT
CASSHLDRVGEDTQYF
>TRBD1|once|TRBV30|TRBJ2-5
TGTGCCTGGGAGACAGGGAACCAAGAGACCCAGTACTTC
CAWETGNQETQYF
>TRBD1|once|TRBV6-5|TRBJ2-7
TGTGCCAGCAGTTACGGGACAGCGGACTCCTACGAGCAGTACTTC
CASSYGTADSYEQYF
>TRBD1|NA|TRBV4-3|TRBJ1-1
TGCGCCAGCAGCCAAGGGGATAGGGAGGACAGGGACGGTTGTGAAGCTTTCTTT
CASSQGDREDRDGCEAFF
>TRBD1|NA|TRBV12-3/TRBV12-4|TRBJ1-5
TGTGCCAGCAGTGACAGGGACAATCAGCCCCAGCATTTT
CASSDRDNQPQHF
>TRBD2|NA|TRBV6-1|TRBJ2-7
TGTGCCAGCAGTGAAGCGCCTCTAGCGGGTCTCTCCTACGAGCAGTACTTC
CASSEAPLAGLSYEQYF
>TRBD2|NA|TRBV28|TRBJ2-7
TGTGCCAGCAGTTCAGGTTTAGCGGGGGTTAGGTTTAAGTCCTACGAGCAGTACTTC
CASSSGLAGVRFKSYEQYF
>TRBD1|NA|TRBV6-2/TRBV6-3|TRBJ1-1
TGTGCCAGCAGTCCATCGAAGGGACAGGGTGGGACTGAAGCTTTCTTT
CASSPSKGQGGTEAFF
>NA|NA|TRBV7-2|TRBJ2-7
TGTGCCAGCAGCTTAGGCAGGGTTCCGCTCGAGCAGTACTTC
CASSLGRVPLEQYF
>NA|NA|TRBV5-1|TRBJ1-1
TGCGCCAGCAGCTTGGATTTCTACCCGACTGAAGCTTTCTTT
CASSLDFYPTEAFF
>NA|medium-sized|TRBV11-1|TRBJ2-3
TGTGCCAGCAGCCCCTCGCCACTGTTTCGAACAGATACGCAGTATTTT
CASSPSPLFRTDTQYF
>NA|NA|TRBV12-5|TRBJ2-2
TGTGCTAGTGGTTTGCAAGAGGGTTTGGGTTACACCGGGGAGCTGTTTTTT
CASGLQEGLGYTGELFF
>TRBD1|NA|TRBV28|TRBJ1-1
TGTGCCAGCAGTTCAGGACAGGGTAACACTGAAGCTTTCTTT
CASSSGQGNTEAFF
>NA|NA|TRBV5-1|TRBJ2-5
TGCGCCAGCAGCTTGGAGTTCAGTCCACAAGAGACCCAGTACTTC
CASSLEFSPQETQYF
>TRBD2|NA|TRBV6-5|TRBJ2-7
TGTGCCAGCAGTTATGGGACTAGCGGGACCTACGAGCAGTACTTC
CASSYGTSGTYEQYF
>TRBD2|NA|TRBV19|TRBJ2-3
TGTGCCAGTAGTAGGACCACGGGAGGGATAGATACGCAGTATTTT
CASSRTTGGIDTQYF
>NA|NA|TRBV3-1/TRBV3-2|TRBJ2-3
TGTGCCAGCAGCCGAACGGGTTCAGATACGCAGTATTTT
CASSRTGSDTQYF
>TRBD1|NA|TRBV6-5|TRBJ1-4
TGTGCCAGCAGCGGGACAGCAACTAATGAAAAACTGTTTTTT
CASSGTATNEKLFF
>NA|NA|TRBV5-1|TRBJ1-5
TGCGCCAGCCCGGGTGGGGCCGAAAATCAGCCCCAGCATTTT
CASPGGAENQPQHF
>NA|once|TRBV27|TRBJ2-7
TGTGCCAGCAGTTTATCGTCCACGAGCTCCTACGAGCAGTACTTC
CASSLSSTSSYEQYF
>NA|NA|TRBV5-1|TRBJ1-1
TGCGCCAGCAGCTTGTCTAGGGGGATGAACACTGAAGCTTTCTTT
CASSLSRGMNTEAFF
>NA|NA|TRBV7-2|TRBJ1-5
TGTGCCAGCAGCTTAGATATACAGCCCCAGCATTTT
CASSLDIQPQHF
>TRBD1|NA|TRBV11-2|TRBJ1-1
TGTGCCAGCAGCTTGACAGGGGGGAGGACTGAAGCTTTCTTT
CASSLTGGRTEAFF